The clone carrying this T cell receptor (beta chain) was recorded many times. This entry belongs to a study of early T cells in non-severe SARS-CoV-2 infection. Unique molecular identifiers tagged individual cDNA molecules. TCRdb independently ran MiXCR on the 5' RACE reads; one entry per CDR3 protein. The table has about 60,000 distinct CDR3 sequences, roughly 18% seen once. The TCR sequence derives from an adult who was a healthcare worker with PCR-confirmed SARS-CoV-2 infection or an uninfected control (not recorded which). Specimen: whole blood, collected at baseline.

CDR3 protein: CASSEVSQPQHF. CDR3 bases: TGTGCCAGCAGTGAAGTTAGTCAGCCCCAGCATTTT. This chain connects TRBV6-1 to TRBJ1-5; no clear D. V shed 1 base and J shed 6 bases, with 4 bases lying between them. The CDR3 is 12 residues long. Looked up from germline, CDR1 is MNHNS and CDR2 is SASEGT.